These 32 T cell receptor beta chains came from one sample sequenced in a study of breast tumors, draining lymph nodes, adjacent tissues. Samples came from axillary lymph nodes draining the breast cancer. MiXCR, run by TCRdb on the multiplex PCR reads, gives a single entry per CDR3 protein. The table includes 85,000 to 130,000 distinct CDR3 sequences, over 20% detected once. The sequenced sample consisted of axillary lymph node tissue. These receptors originate from a female donor with breast cancer. Some clones in this sample may be carry-over from other donors' samples.

This clonotype showed up just a few times. The chain combines TRBV6-6 with TRBJ1-3; TRBD1 matches 7 bases. V lost 6 bases, J lost 1 base, and 3 bases stayed unmatched. The CDR3 consists of 14 residues. Per germline, CDR1 MNHNY and CDR2 SVGAGI (reference sequence). The CDR3 nucleotides read TGTGCCAGCAGATTACAGGGGTCTGGAAACACCATATATTTT. Translated, it gives CASRLQGSGNTIYF.

This clonotype has ten or more counts. The chain is built from TRBV5-8 and TRBJ1-2, with 7 nucleotides matching TRBD1. Germline values: CDR1 SGHTS, CDR2 YDEGEE. The ends lost 0 bases at V and 2 bases at J; junction bases unmatched: 4. The CDR3 runs 15 residues. The CDR3 sequence: CASSLAWDSNYGYTF. CDR3 in DNA: TGTGCCAGCAGCTTGGCTTGGGACAGCAACTATGGCTACACCTTC.

This clonotype has a count of ten or more. The gene calls are TRBV19 and TRBJ2-7; 7 bases map to TRBD1. CDR1 and CDR2 from the germline V gene are LNHDA and SQIVND (reference sequence). Losses at the gene ends were 7 bases for V and 2 bases for J; bases not matched to a gene: 14. CDR3 size: 16 residues. CDR3 protein: CASKKGGQDSAYEQYF. CDR3 DNA: TGTGCCAGTAAGAAAGGGGGCCAGGATAGTGCCTACGAGCAGTACTTC.

This clonotype has ten or more counts. The chain combines TRBV5-5 with TRBJ2-3, with D tentatively TRBD1 (5 bases). The V end was cut by 2 bases, the J end by 5 bases, with 12 bases between. Germline values: CDR1 SGHKS, CDR2 YYEKEE (reference sequence). This CDR3 has 14 amino acids. CDR3 residues: CASSFSGSRDTQYF. The CDR3 DNA reads TGTGCCAGCAGCTTTTCAGGGTCCCGAGATACGCAGTATTTT.

As to this clonotype: This could be a read error, since a much larger clone is one nucleotide away. V is TRBV6-5 and J is TRBJ2-2, with 10 nucleotides matching TRBD1. CDR1 is MNHEY and CDR2 is SVGAGI in the germline V gene. The CDR3 consists of 16 residues. The CDR3 DNA follows: TGTGCCAGCAGTTACAGGACAGGGGGTAGTGCCGGGGAGCCGTTTTTT. Translating it yields CASSYRTGGSAGEPFF.

This clonotype was recorded many times. The rearrangement joins TRBV6-2 or TRBV6-3 to TRBJ1-2; 10 bases align to TRBD1. The CDR3 runs 17 residues. The trim removed 6 bases at V and 4 bases at J, leaving 14 bases unmatched. CDR1 MNHEY and CDR2 SVGEGT come from the germline V gene. CDR3 DNA sequence: TGTGCCAGCAGGCCGACAGGGGGCGGATGGGTCGGCTATGGCTACACCTTC. Protein product: CASRPTGGGWVGYGYTF.

This clonotype has at least ten counts. This chain uses TRBV20-1 with TRBJ2-3; D is ambiguous. Looked up from germline, CDR1 is DFQATT and CDR2 is SNEGSKA (reference sequence). This CDR3 contains 14 residues. Trimming stripped 3 bases from V and 1 base from J, with 11 bases between. CDR3 protein: CSARVMPGTDTQYF. Here the CDR3 DNA reads TGCAGTGCTAGGGTCATGCCGGGCACAGATACGCAGTATTTT.

This clonotype showed up many times. The gene calls are TRBV9 and TRBJ2-3, with TRBD1 matching over 7 bases. This CDR3 comprises 14 residues. The ends lost 6 bases at V and 2 bases at J; junction bases unmatched: 6. Germline V lookup: CDR1 SGDLS, CDR2 YYNGEE. For the CDR3, the DNA is TGTGCCAGCACGTTAGGGGGCGACACAGATACGCAGTATTTT. It specifies CASTLGGDTDTQYF.

Ten or more counts support this clonotype. This sequence joins TRBV7-6 and TRBJ1-2, with D perhaps TRBD1 (6 bases). Germline values: CDR1 SGHVS, CDR2 FNYEAQ. The CDR3 totals 15 residues. With 0 bases removed from V and 3 bases from J, the gap between germline ends came to 11 bases. CDR3 coding DNA: TGTGCCAGCAGCTTAGCGGGGGCAGGGTACTATGGCTACACCTTC. This translates into CASSLAGAGYYGYTF.

For this clonotype: Relative to the germline gene, one junction end is altered; a read error may explain this. CDR3 nucleotide sequence: TGTGCCTACGGCGGATGGGCTCCAGATACGCTGTATTTT. Encoded protein: CAYGGWAPDTLYF. V usage is TRBV30 and J usage is TRBJ2-3; unclear D gene. Per the germline V gene, CDR1 is GTSNPN and CDR2 is SVGIG (reference sequence). This CDR3 is 13 amino acids long.

This clonotype was seen a handful of times. This rearrangement joins TRBV28 to TRBJ2-1; D may be TRBD2 (5 bases). The CDR3 runs 15 residues. The V gene's germline CDR1 is MDHEN and CDR2 SYDVKM. V was shortened by 7 bases and J by 5 bases, with 18 bases between the two germline ends. The CDR3 DNA reads TGTGCCAGCAACCAAGCCTCGGAGGTCGACAATGAGCAGTTCTTC. Translating gives CASNQASEVDNEQFF.

The sample holds many counts of this clonotype. The rearrangement links TRBV12-3 or TRBV12-4 to TRBJ2-7, with D possibly matching TRBD1 (6 bases). Trimming cost V 6 bases and J 3 bases, with 9 bases left between them. The CDR3 spans 12 residues. The CDR3 nucleotides are TGTGCCAGCAGAGTAGGGGGCTACGAGCAGTACTTC. Translation: CASRVGGYEQYF.

The sample holds many counts of this clonotype. CDR3: CASSLVASQETQYF. The CDR3 DNA reads as TGTGCCAGCAGTTTAGTGGCTTCTCAAGAGACCCAGTACTTC. The V and J genes are TRBV12-3 or TRBV12-4 and TRBJ2-5; no reliable D call. This CDR3 region has 14 residues. Trimming cost V 1 base and J 2 bases, with 8 bases left between them.

This clonotype was picked up many times. The chain links TRBV7-2 to TRBJ1-3; D not certain. Germline V gene sequence: CDR1 SGHTA, CDR2 FQGNSA. Trimming shortened V by 5 bases and J by 0 bases, and 14 bases separated the two germline ends. This CDR3 is built from 16 residues. CDR3 DNA: TGTGCCAGCAGCCTCAATCCGGCCTCCTCTGGAAACACCATATATTTT. Its translation: CASSLNPASSGNTIYF. Filled out from reference TRBV7-2 and TRBJ1-3, the complete variable domain reads GAGVSQSPSNKVTEKGKDVELRCDPISGHTALYWYRQSLGQGLEFLIYFQGNSAPDKSGLPSDRFSAERTGGSVSTLTIQRTQQEDSAVYLCASSLNPASSGNTIYFGEGSWLTVV.

CDR3 loop: CASSLGLVGSAKNIQYF. CDR3 nucleotides: TGTGCCAGCAGTTTGGGACTTGTAGGGTCCGCCAAAAACATTCAGTACTTC. This sequence joins TRBV12-3 or TRBV12-4 and TRBJ2-4, with D possibly being TRBD2 (6 bases). CDR3 length: 17 amino acids. V was trimmed by 3 bases and J by 1 base, leaving 16 bases between them.

This clonotype was detected ten times or more. This chain connects TRBV19 to TRBJ2-3; the match to TRBD1 covers 8 bases. With 6 bases clipped from V and 1 base from J, the junction kept 6 bases outside the gene matches. The germline gives CDR1 LNHDA, CDR2 SQIVND (reference sequence). The CDR3 runs 15 residues. In DNA, the CDR3 is TGTGCCAGTAGCCCCCAGGGGGCTCGCACAGATACGCAGTATTTT. Translating it yields CASSPQGARTDTQYF.

In its sample, this clonotype was seen many times. V is TRBV12-3 or TRBV12-4 and J is TRBJ2-5; D call uncertain. The CDR3 is 13 residues long. The ends were cut back, 6 bases at V and 3 bases at J, with 11 bases in the middle. The CDR3 spells CASSPELEETQYF. The CDR3 DNA follows: TGTGCCAGCAGCCCGGAGCTTGAAGAGACCCAGTACTTC.

Many counts were recorded for this clonotype. V gene TRBV11-2 combines with J gene TRBJ2-7, with 9 bases matching TRBD2. The CDR3 runs 14 residues. V lost 4 bases and J lost 2; bases outside the gene matches: 3. Germline lookup yields CDR1 SGHAT and CDR2 FQNNGV. CDR3 nucleotides: TGTGCCAGCAGCTCCTCTAGCGGGGCCTACGAGCAGTACTTC. Translating gives CASSSSSGAYEQYF.

This clonotype was seen at least ten times. V gene TRBV20-1 combines with J gene TRBJ2-3; 11 bases agree with TRBD2. Trimming took 1 base from V and 6 from J; bases not matched to a gene: 15. Germline loops: CDR1 DFQATT, CDR2 SNEGSKA (reference sequence). The CDR3 spans 18 residues. The chain's CDR3 is CSARAGGLAVLGWDTQYF. CDR3 sequence (DNA): TGCAGTGCTAGAGCCGGGGGACTAGCGGTGTTGGGGTGGGATACGCAGTATTTT.

In its sample, this clonotype was seen many times. V usage is TRBV10-3 and J usage is TRBJ2-7, with a tentative D call TRBD1 (6 bases). V shed 7 bases and J shed 0 bases, with 13 bases lying between them. Germline CDR1 ENHRY, CDR2 SYGVKD. The CDR3 extends over 14 amino acids. The CDR3 coding sequence is TGTGCCATCACTCGAGACAGGAGCTCCTACGAGCAGTACTTC. Residues: CAITRDRSSYEQYF.

The table lists this clonotype with many counts. This CDR3 reads CASNGRGGELFF. In DNA, the CDR3 is TGTGCCAGCAATGGGAGGGGCGGGGAGCTGTTTTTT. The rearrangement uses TRBV27 and TRBJ2-2; the match to TRBD2 covers 7 bases. The V segment lost 7 bases and the J segment 7 bases; nucleotides outside the gene matches: 3. Germline V gives CDR1 MNHEY, CDR2 SMNVEV (reference sequence). This CDR3 comprises 12 residues.

A word on this clonotype: At one of its ends the junction is not consistent with the germline gene, which may arise from a read error. The V gene is TRBV20-1, the J gene TRBJ2-5; D gene uncertain. Germline assignment: CDR1 DFQATT and CDR2 SNEGSKA (reference sequence). The CDR3 covers 10 residues. Here the CDR3 reads CSARRETQCF. The CDR3 DNA follows: TGCAGTGCTAGAAGAGAGACCCAGTGCTTC.

In its sample, this clonotype was seen a few times. A read error is possible here, since a much larger clone lies one base away. This is likely a read error, given that the CDR3 carries no conserved phenylalanine or tryptophan at its end. The rearrangement links TRBV20-1 to TRBJ2-7; 8 bases match TRBD2. In germline, CDR1 is DFQATT, CDR2 SNEGSKA (reference sequence). CDR3 length: 11 amino acids. Trimming at V came to 6 bases and at J to 6 bases, leaving 4 bases not matched to a gene. CDR3 loop: CSARGGSEQYL. The CDR3 DNA sequence: TGCAGTGCCCGGGGGGGTTCCGAGCAGTACCTC.

This clonotype appeared many times. V gene TRBV5-6 combines with J gene TRBJ1-2; D not resolved. The CDR3 spans 14 residues. Germline values: CDR1 SGHDT, CDR2 YYEEEE. Trimming stripped 1 base from V and 3 bases from J, with 10 bases between. The CDR3 nucleotides read TGTGCCAGCAGCTTGCTGGGAGGGTACTATGGCTACACCTTC. Translated, it gives CASSLLGGYYGYTF.

Worth noting for this clonotype: This may arise from a read error, as a much more abundant clone is one base away. The CDR3 does not close with the conserved phenylalanine or tryptophan, likely indicating a read error. The chain carries TRBV7-9 and TRBJ2-5; perhaps TRBD1 as D (5 bases). V gave up 1 base and J gave up 1 base, with 10 bases separating them. This CDR3 has 15 amino acids. The germline V gene encodes CDR1 SEHNR and CDR2 FQNEAQ (reference sequence). CDR3: CASSLGTTVQETQYV. The CDR3 DNA is TGTGCCAGCAGCTTAGGAACGACAGTCCAAGAGACCCAGTACGTC.

The sample holds many counts of this clonotype. The chain recombines TRBV7-6 with TRBJ2-1, with D tentatively TRBD2 (6 bases). The germline V gene has CDR1 SGHVS and CDR2 FNYEAQ. The CDR3 is made up of 17 amino acids. V was pared by 3 bases and J by 2 bases, with 17 bases between. The CDR3 bases are TGTGCCAGCAGCTTCTATCCCCGGGGGACGACCTACAATGAGCAGTTCTTC. This translates into CASSFYPRGTTYNEQFF. Supplemented by reference TRBV7-6 and TRBJ2-1, the full variable domain reads GAGVSQSPRYKVTKRGQDVALRCDPISGHVSLYWYRQALGQGPEFLTYFNYEAQQDKSGLPNDRFSAERPEGSISTLTIQRTEQRDSAMYRCASSFYPRGTTYNEQFFGPGTRLTVL.

This clonotype was recorded many times. The chain couples TRBV20-1 to TRBJ2-1; 9 nucleotides agree with TRBD2. V shed 3 bases, J shed 7 bases, and the junction held 7 bases outside the gene matches. The germline V gene encodes CDR1 DFQATT and CDR2 SNEGSKA (reference sequence). The CDR3 covers 14 residues. The CDR3: CSASPSSGVNEQFF. The CDR3 nucleotides read TGCAGTGCTAGCCCGTCTAGCGGGGTTAATGAGCAGTTCTTC.

Many counts were recorded for this clonotype. The chain employs TRBV5-1 and TRBJ1-5; D remains unclear. The length of the CDR3 is 13 residues. Looked up from germline, CDR1 is SGHRS and CDR2 is YFSETQ. V was cut by 2 bases and J by 4 bases, with 7 bases left in between. The CDR3 DNA sequence: TGCGCCAGCAGCTTCGAGGGAAATCAGCCCCAGCATTTT. Amino acid sequence: CASSFEGNQPQHF. Combining the CDR3 with reference TRBV5-1 and TRBJ1-5 gives the whole variable domain KAGVTQTPRYLIKTRGQQVTLSCSPISGHRSVSWYQQTPGQGLQFLFEYFSETQRNKGNFPGRFSGRQFSNSRSEMNVSTLELGDSALYLCASSFEGNQPQHFGDGTRLSIL.

This clonotype was picked up many times. The chain carries TRBV9 and TRBJ2-7; 9 positions agree with TRBD1. With V trimmed by 4 bases and J by 1 base, 6 bases remained unmatched. Germline V gene lookup returns CDR1 SGDLS and CDR2 YYNGEE. The CDR3 length is 15 residues. The CDR3 reads CASSPRTGESYEQYF. CDR3 sequence (DNA): TGTGCCAGCAGCCCTCGGACAGGGGAATCCTACGAGCAGTACTTC.

V usage is TRBV7-9 and J usage is TRBJ1-1, with D possibly being TRBD1 (6 bases). V lost 3 bases to trimming and J lost 4 bases, with 12 bases between them. The germline V gene encodes CDR1 SEHNR and CDR2 FQNEAQ (reference sequence). CDR3 size: 14 residues. The CDR3 is CASSLGQGFTEAFF. The CDR3 DNA follows: TGTGCCAGCAGCTTGGGGCAGGGGTTCACTGAAGCTTTCTTT.

This clonotype was seen ten or more times. This chain joins TRBV9 and TRBJ2-5; D is unclear. There are 13 residues in the CDR3. Germline CDR1 reads SGDLS; CDR2 reads YYNGEE. The V gene lost 4 bases and the J gene lost 5 bases, with 12 bases spanning the gap. CDR3 loop: CASSPGFWETQYF. The CDR3 DNA is TGTGCCAGCAGCCCAGGTTTCTGGGAGACCCAGTACTTC.

This clonotype came up many times. The chain has TRBV2 and TRBJ2-3; TRBD1 might be the D (5 bases). CDR3 size: 15 residues. The V gene lost 1 base and the J gene lost 4 bases, with 12 bases spanning the gap. Germline V gene sequence: CDR1 SNHLY, CDR2 FYNNEI. CDR3 in amino acids: CASSEEPGLADTQYF. The DNA of the CDR3 is TGTGCCAGCAGTGAAGAGCCAGGGCTAGCAGATACGCAGTATTTT.